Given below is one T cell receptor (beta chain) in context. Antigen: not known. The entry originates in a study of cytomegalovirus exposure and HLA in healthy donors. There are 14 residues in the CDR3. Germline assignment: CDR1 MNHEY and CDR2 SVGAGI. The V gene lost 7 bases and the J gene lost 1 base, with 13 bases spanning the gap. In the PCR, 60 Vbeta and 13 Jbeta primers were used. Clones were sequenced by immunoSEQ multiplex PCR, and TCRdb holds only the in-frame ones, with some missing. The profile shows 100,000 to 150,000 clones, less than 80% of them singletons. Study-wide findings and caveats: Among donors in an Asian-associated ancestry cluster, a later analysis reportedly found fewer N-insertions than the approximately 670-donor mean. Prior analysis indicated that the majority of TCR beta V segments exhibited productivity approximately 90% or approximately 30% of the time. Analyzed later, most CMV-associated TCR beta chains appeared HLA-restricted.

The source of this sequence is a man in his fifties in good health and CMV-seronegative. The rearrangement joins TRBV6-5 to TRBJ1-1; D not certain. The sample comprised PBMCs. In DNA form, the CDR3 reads TGTGCCAGCAACTTGGCCCGGGGGAACACTGAAGCTTTCTTT. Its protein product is CASNLARGNTEAFF.